The entry that follows covers one T cell receptor (beta chain) sequence. Per the original data handling: Reference gene primer amplification in the assay estimated nucleated cell counts. Data came from immunoSEQ multiplex PCR; TCRdb stores just in-frame clones and leaves some out. D and trimming were read from the DNA, whereas the V and J calls and clone size are those reported in that table. Of 350,000 or so clones listed, around 88% are singletons. V was clipped by 3 bases and J by 5 bases, with 14 bases between them. The germline gives CDR1 SGHRS, CDR2 YFSETQ. This CDR3 is built from 14 residues. These data belong to a study of blood T cell repertoires in COVID-19. Across the whole study: Samples representing acute and convalescent COVID-19 were sourced from the United States, Italy and Spain.

Seattle's cohort entered during active infection and was followed longitudinally. The V and J genes are TRBV5-1 and TRBJ1-1, with D tentatively TRBD1 (5 bases). This sequence was found in a woman aged 25 to 39 with COVID-19, enrolled during active disease. Material: peripheral blood. The chain's CDR3 is CASSSSSRVTEAFF. In DNA, the CDR3 is TGCGCCAGCAGCTCATCGTCCAGGGTAACTGAAGCTTTCTTT.